What follows are 14 T cell receptor beta chains derived from one specimen sequenced in a study of blood T cell repertoires in COVID-19. Libraries were prepared by immunoSEQ multiplex PCR; TCRdb keeps only in-frame clonotypes and omits some of them. The sample lists roughly 270,000 clones, 82% occurring once. The specimen sequenced was PBMCs or T cells enriched from blood (not recorded which). These receptors were taken from a middle-aged man who had been exposed to COVID-19.

At least ten counts were recorded for this clone. The chain uses TRBV10-3 and TRBJ1-5; 7 nucleotides align to TRBD1. This CDR3 contains 14 residues. From germline, CDR1 is ENHRY and CDR2 SYGVKD. Trimming took 3 bases from V and 3 from J; bases not matched to a gene: 2. CDR3 nucleotide sequence: TGTGCCATCAGTGAACAGGGGATCAATCAGCCCCAGCATTTT. It codes for CAISEQGINQPQHF.

The CDR3 reads CASSQGGGVEKLFF. CDR3 bases: TGTGCCAGCAGCCAAGGGGGCGGGGTTGAAAAACTGTTTTTT. The chain couples TRBV3-1 (or the pseudogene TRBV3-2) to TRBJ1-4, with D perhaps matching TRBD1 (5 bases). The CDR3 runs to 14 residues. Trimming left V 1 base short and J 7 bases short, with 10 bases between. In germline, CDR1 is LGHDT, CDR2 YNNKEL (reference sequence).

The chain joins TRBV30 to TRBJ1-4; TRBD1 agrees at 9 bases. After removal of 3 bases from V and 4 bases from J, the junction contained 6 bases not matched to a gene. Germline V CDR1 and CDR2: GTSNPN, SVGIG (reference sequence). The CDR3 contains 15 residues. CDR3 sequence: CAWSTGGADNEKLFF. CDR3 DNA: TGTGCCTGGAGCACAGGGGGCGCAGATAATGAAAAACTGTTTTTT. Full variable domain (missing parts from reference TRBV30 and TRBJ1-4): SQTIHQWPATLVQPVGSPLSLECTVEGTSNPNLYWYRQAAGRGLQLLFYSVGIGQISSEVPQNLSASRPQDRQFILSSKKLLLSDSGFYLCAWSTGGADNEKLFFGSGTQLSVL.

This clone has only one observation. The chain joins TRBV10-1 to TRBJ1-2; D may be TRBD1 (5 bases). V was shortened by 4 bases and J by 5 bases, with 17 bases between the two germline ends. CDR1 WNHNN and CDR2 SYGVQD come from the germline V gene (reference sequence). The CDR3 totals 15 residues. The CDR3 nucleotides read TGCGCCAGCAGTGCTGATCGGACGGGGGAATATGGCTACACCTTC. Translation gives CASSADRTGEYGYTF.

The chain has TRBV19 and TRBJ2-3; the match to TRBD2 covers 12 bases. The CDR3 is 16 residues long. Looked up from germline, CDR1 is LNHDA and CDR2 is SQIVND (reference sequence). V was clipped by 4 bases and J by 5 bases; unmatched bases: 7. Here the CDR3 reads CASSRATSGRGDTQYF. CDR3 DNA sequence: TGTGCCAGTAGTAGGGCGACTAGCGGGAGAGGAGATACGCAGTATTTT.

In its sample, this clone was seen a few times. CDR3 sequence: CASSLGGDDGYTF. The CDR3 DNA sequence: TGTGCCAGCAGCCTAGGGGGGGACGATGGCTACACCTTC. The V gene is TRBV5-5, the J gene TRBJ1-2; tentative D call: TRBD1 (6 bases). The CDR3 has 13 amino acids. Germline V gives CDR1 SGHKS, CDR2 YYEKEE (reference sequence). V lost 4 bases and J lost 6, with 13 bases in between.

The rearrangement links TRBV24-1 to TRBJ2-1; 8 nucleotides line up with TRBD2. The V segment lost 1 base and the J segment 6 bases; nucleotides outside the gene matches: 10. Germline CDR1 reads KGHDR; CDR2 reads SFDVKD. The CDR3 is 17 residues long. CDR3 bases: TGTGCCACCAGTGATTTCCCGGGTAGCGGGAAAACCAATGAGCAGTTCTTC. Its protein is CATSDFPGSGKTNEQFF.

The chain recombines TRBV20-1 with TRBJ1-1; tentative D call: TRBD1 (5 bases). Between the trimmed V and J ends, which lost 3 bases and 6 bases, there was a span of 8 bases. Germline CDR1 is DFQATT and CDR2 is SNEGSKA (reference sequence). CDR3 length equals 11 residues. In DNA, the CDR3 is TGCAGTGCTAGGATGGGGCCTGAAGCTTTCTTT. Its protein product is CSARMGPEAFF.

The CDR3 is CASSRWQQDEQFF. CDR3 sequence (DNA): TGTGCCAGCAGTAGGTGGCAGCAGGATGAGCAGTTCTTC. The V and J genes are TRBV25-1 and TRBJ2-1; D unclear. CDR1 is MGHDK, CDR2 SYGVNS, per germline. The CDR3 contains 13 residues. Trimming removed 5 bases from V and 8 bases from J, with 13 bases in between. Drawing the rest from reference TRBV25-1 and TRBJ2-1, the complete variable domain is EADIYQTPRYLVIGTGKKITLECSQTMGHDKMYWYQQDPGMELHLIHYSYGVNSTEKGDLSSESTVSRIRTEHFPLTLESARPSHTSQYLCASSRWQQDEQFFGPGTRLTVL.

The chain combines TRBV10-3 with TRBJ2-3; D not certain. Germline CDR1 and CDR2: ENHRY and SYGVKD. V shed 6 bases and J shed 1 base, with 14 bases lying between them. The length of the CDR3 is 15 residues. The CDR3 sequence is CAIRSEAARTDTQYF. The CDR3, as DNA: TGTGCCATCAGGAGTGAGGCGGCCCGCACAGATACGCAGTATTTT.

The chain joins TRBV6-1 to TRBJ2-5; 9 bases line up with TRBD2. CDR3 size: 14 residues. V trimming: 2 bases; J trimming: 4 bases; junction bases outside the gene matches: 2. CDR1 is MNHNS and CDR2 is SASEGT in the germline V gene. Written as DNA, the CDR3 is TGTGCCAGCAGTGAATTGACTAGCGGAGAGACCCAGTACTTC. As protein: CASSELTSGETQYF.

The chain links TRBV7-8 to TRBJ2-2; D may be TRBD2 (6 bases). Germline CDR1 is SGHVS and CDR2 is FQNEAQ. CDR3 length equals 16 residues. The V and J ends lost 2 bases and 4 bases respectively, with 14 bases between them. The CDR3 loop reads CASSLNGGTGTGELFF. CDR3 coding DNA: TGTGCCAGCAGCTTAAATGGCGGGACCGGCACCGGGGAGCTGTTTTTT.

The V gene is TRBV18, the J gene TRBJ1-1; D remains ambiguous. CDR3 size: 15 residues. With 4 bases removed from V and 3 bases from J, the gap between germline ends came to 15 bases. Germline V gene sequence: CDR1 KGHSH, CDR2 LQKENI. CDR3 in DNA: TGTGCCAGCTCACGAGAGGGCAGTACGGACACTGAAGCTTTCTTT. Translating it yields CASSREGSTDTEAFF.

This clone came up a few times. One end of the junction does not line up with germline, which may come from a read error. The chain carries TRBV6-5 and TRBJ2-7; D gene uncertain. This CDR3 is 10 amino acids long. Per germline, CDR1 MNHEY and CDR2 SVGAGI. The CDR3 nucleotides are TGCTCCACGAGGCGCAACGAGCAGTACTTC. It yields the protein CSTRRNEQYF.